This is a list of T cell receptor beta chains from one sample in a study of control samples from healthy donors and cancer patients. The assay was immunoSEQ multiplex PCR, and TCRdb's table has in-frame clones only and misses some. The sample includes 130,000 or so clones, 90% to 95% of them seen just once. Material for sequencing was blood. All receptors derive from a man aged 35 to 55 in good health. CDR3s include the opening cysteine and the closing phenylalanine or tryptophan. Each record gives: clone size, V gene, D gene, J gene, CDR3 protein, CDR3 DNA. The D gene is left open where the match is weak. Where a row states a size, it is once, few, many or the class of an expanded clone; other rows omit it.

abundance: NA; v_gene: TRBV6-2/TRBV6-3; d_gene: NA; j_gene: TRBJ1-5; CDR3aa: CASSLGQNLRGQPQHF; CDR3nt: TGTGCCAGCAGTTTAGGACAGAACCTAAGGGGGCAGCCCCAGCATTTT
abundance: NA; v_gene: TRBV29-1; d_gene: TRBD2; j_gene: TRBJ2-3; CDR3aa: CSVDGTSGNTDTQYF; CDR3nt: TGCAGCGTTGATGGTACTAGCGGGAACACAGATACGCAGTATTTT
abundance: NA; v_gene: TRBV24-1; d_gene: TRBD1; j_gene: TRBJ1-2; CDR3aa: CATSDLPTGGNGYTF; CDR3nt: TGTGCCACCAGTGATTTGCCGACAGGGGGCAATGGCTACACCTTC
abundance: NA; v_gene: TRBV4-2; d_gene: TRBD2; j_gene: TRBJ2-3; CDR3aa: CASSQDPRLAGGPFTDTQYF; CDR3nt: TGTGCCAGCAGCCAAGATCCCCGACTAGCGGGGGGGCCTTTCACAGATACGCAGTATTTT
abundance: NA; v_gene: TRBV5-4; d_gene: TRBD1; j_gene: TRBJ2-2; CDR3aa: CASSWTGGANTGELFF; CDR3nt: TGTGCCAGCAGCTGGACAGGGGGAGCGAACACCGGGGAGCTGTTTTTT
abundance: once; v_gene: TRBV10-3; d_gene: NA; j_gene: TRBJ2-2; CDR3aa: CAISGGPGELFF; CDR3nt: TGTGCCATCAGTGGGGGGCCCGGGGAGCTGTTTTTT
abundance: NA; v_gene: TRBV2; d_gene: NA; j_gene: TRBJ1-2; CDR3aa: CASFFGVYGYTF; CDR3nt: TGTGCCAGCTTCTTCGGCGTCTATGGCTACACCTTC
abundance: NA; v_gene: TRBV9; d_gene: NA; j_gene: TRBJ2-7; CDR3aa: CASSVDGSGLNQYF; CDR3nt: TGTGCCAGCAGCGTAGATGGCTCGGGGCTTAATCAGTACTTC
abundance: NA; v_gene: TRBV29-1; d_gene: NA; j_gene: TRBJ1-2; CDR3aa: CSVDLPGPGVYGYTF; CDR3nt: TGCAGCGTTGACCTGCCAGGCCCCGGGGTCTATGGCTACACCTTC
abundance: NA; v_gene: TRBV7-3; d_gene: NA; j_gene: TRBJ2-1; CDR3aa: CASSLTSDHNEQFF; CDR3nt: TGTGCCAGCAGCCTCACGTCTGACCACAATGAGCAGTTCTTC
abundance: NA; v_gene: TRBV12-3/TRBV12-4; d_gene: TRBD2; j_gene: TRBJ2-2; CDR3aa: CASSQVASGLFF; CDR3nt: TGTGCCAGCAGCCAGGTGGCTAGCGGGCTGTTTTTT
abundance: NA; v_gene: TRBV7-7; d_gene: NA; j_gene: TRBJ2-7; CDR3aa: CASSDTVGSYEQYF; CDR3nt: TGTGCTAGCAGCGATACGGTGGGCTCCTACGAGCAGTACTTC
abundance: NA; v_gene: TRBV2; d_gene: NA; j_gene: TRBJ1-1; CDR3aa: CASRRGARTEAFF; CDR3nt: TGTGCCAGCAGGCGGGGGGCGCGGACTGAAGCTTTCTTT
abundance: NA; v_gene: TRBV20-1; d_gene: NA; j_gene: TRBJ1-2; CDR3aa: CSAKGGGYTF; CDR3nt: TGCAGTGCAAAAGGCGGTGGCTACACCTTC
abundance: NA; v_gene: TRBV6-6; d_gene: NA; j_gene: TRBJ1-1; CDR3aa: CASTLGRGTEAFF; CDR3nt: TGTGCCAGCACCCTAGGGCGGGGAACTGAAGCTTTCTTT
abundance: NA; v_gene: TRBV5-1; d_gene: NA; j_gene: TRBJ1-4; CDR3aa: CASSLGPGSLNEKLFF; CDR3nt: TGCGCCAGCAGCTTGGGCCCAGGCAGTCTTAATGAAAAACTGTTTTTT
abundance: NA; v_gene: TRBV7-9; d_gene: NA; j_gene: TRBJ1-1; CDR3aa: CASSLGIEAFF; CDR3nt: TGTGCCAGCAGCTTGGGGATTGAAGCTTTCTTT
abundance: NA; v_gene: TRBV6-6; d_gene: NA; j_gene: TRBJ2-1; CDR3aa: CASSARGPYNEQFF; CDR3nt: TGTGCCAGCAGTGCCAGAGGGCCCTACAATGAGCAGTTCTTC
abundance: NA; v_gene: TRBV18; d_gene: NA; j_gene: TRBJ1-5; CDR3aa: CASSLSRGGQPQHF; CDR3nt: TGTGCCAGCTCACTTTCGAGGGGTGGTCAGCCCCAGCATTTT
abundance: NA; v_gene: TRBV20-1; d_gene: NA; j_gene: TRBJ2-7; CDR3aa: CSASSWVGNYEQYF; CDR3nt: TGCAGTGCTAGTAGCTGGGTAGGTAACTACGAGCAGTACTTC
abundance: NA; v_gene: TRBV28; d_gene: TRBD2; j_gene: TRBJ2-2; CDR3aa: CASSLVGGMGTGELFF; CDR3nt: TGTGCCAGCAGTTTGGTCGGGGGGATGGGGACCGGGGAGCTGTTTTTT
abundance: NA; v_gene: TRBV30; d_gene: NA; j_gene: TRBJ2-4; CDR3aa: CAWRAPPGIQYF; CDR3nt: TGTGCCTGGAGGGCACCGCCAGGCATTCAGTACTTC
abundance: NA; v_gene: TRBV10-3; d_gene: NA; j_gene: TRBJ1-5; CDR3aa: CAIRGSNQPQHF; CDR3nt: TGTGCCATCAGGGGGAGCAATCAGCCCCAGCATTTT
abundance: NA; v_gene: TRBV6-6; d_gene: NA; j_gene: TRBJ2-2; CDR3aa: CASSDGTLNTGELFF; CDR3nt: TGTGCCAGCAGCGATGGGACTTTGAACACCGGGGAGCTGTTTTTT
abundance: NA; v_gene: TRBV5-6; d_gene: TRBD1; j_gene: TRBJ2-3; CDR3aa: CASSLAGTGGTDTQYF; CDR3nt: TGTGCCAGCAGCTTGGCAGGGACAGGGGGCACAGATACGCAGTATTTT
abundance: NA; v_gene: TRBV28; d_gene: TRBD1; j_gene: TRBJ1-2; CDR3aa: CASSLTAGTGGGYTF; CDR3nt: TGTGCCAGCAGTTTAACGGCAGGGACAGGGGGCGGCTACACCTTC
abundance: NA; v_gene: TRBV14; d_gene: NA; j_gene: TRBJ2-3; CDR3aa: CASSQRVVTDTQYF; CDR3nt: TGTGCCAGCAGCCAACGGGTCGTCACAGATACGCAGTATTTT
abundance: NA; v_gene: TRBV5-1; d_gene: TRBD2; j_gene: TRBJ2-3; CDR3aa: CASSSFSGKGTDTQYF; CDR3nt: TGCGCCAGCAGCTCGTTTAGCGGGAAGGGCACAGATACGCAGTATTTT
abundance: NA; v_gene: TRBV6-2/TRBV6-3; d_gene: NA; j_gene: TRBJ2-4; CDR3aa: CASSSPGVVIQYF; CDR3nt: TGTGCCAGCAGTTCTCCAGGGGTGGTCATTCAGTACTTC
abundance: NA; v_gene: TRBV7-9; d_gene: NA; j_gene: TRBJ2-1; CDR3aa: CASSLGETGSNEQFF; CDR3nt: TGTGCCAGCAGCTTAGGCGAGACCGGCTCTAATGAGCAGTTCTTC
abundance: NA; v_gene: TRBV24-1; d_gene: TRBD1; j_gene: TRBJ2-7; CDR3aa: CATSDHGTGAYEQYF; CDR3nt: TGTGCCACCAGTGACCACGGGACAGGGGCCTACGAGCAGTACTTC
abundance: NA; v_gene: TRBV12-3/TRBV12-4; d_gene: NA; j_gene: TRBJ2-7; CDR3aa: CASSSRLGGEQYF; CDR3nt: TGTGCCAGCAGTTCCCGCCTGGGTGGCGAGCAGTACTTC
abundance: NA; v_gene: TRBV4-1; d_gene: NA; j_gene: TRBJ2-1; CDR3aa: CASSQLGVSAPFF; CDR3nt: TGCGCCAGCAGCCAGCTGGGGGTTTCAGCCCCATTCTTC
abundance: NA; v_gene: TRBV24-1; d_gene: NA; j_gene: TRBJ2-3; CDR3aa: CATSDPLTARTDTQYF; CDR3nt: TGTGCCACCAGTGACCCCTTGACGGCCCGCACAGATACGCAGTATTTT
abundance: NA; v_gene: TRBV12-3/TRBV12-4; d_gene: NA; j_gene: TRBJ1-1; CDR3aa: CASSSLVTEAFF; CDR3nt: TGTGCCAGCAGCTCACTCGTCACTGAAGCTTTCTTT
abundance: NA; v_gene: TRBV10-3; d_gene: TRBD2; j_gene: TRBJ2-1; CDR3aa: CAISDPSGRAYNEQFF; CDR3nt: TGTGCCATCAGTGACCCCAGCGGGAGGGCCTACAATGAGCAGTTCTTC
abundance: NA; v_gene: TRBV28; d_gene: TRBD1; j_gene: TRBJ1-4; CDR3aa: CASSLTGGMGEKLFF; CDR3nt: TGTGCCAGCAGTCTGACAGGGGGCATGGGTGAAAAACTGTTTTTT
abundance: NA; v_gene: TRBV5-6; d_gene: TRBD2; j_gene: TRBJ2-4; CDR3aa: CASSSGAGLAGKYF; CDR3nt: TGTGCCAGCAGCTCGGGGGCTGGACTAGCGGGAAAATACTTC
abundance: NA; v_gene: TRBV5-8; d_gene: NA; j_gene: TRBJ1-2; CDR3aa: CASTKRDGSYGYTF; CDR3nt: TGTGCCAGCACGAAAAGGGACGGTAGCTATGGCTACACCTTC
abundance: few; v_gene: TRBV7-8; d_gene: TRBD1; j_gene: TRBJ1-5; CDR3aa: CASSSSQGAGRNQPQHF; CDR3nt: TGTGCCAGCAGTTCATCCCAGGGGGCAGGTCGCAATCAGCCCCAGCATTTT
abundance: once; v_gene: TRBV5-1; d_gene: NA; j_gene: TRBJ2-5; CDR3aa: CASSLTGNQNQETQYF; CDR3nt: TGCGCCAGCAGCTTAACCGGGAATCAGAACCAAGAGACCCAGTACTTC
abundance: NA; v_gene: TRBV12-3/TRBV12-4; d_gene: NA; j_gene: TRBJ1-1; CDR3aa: CASGAEVSEAFF; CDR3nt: TGTGCCAGCGGCGCAGAAGTCTCTGAAGCTTTCTTT
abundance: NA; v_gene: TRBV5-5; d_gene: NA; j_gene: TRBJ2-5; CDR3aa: CASSLASGETQYF; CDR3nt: TGTGCCAGCAGCTTGGCCAGCGGAGAGACCCAGTACTTC
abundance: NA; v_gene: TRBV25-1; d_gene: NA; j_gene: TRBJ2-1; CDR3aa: CASSMAGAYEQFF; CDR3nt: TGTGCCAGCAGCATGGCAGGGGCATATGAGCAGTTCTTC
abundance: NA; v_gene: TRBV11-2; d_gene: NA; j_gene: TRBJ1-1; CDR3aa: CASSPHGGVDTEAFF; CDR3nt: TGTGCCAGCAGTCCCCATGGGGGGGTAGACACTGAAGCTTTCTTT
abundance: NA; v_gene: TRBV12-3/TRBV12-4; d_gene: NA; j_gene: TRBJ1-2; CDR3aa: CASSFSGGNGYTF; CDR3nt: TGTGCCAGCAGTTTCTCAGGTGGAAACGGCTACACCTTC